Below are 12 T cell receptor beta chains sequenced from a single sample in a study of identical twins. A single record per CDR3 protein comes from TCRdb applying MiXCR to the 5' RACE reads. The sample records approximately 680,000 distinct CDR3 sequences, around 7.4% being singletons. The sample was also reused in another study, on yellow fever vaccine responses in identical twins.

The specimen was PBMCs. The receptors were sampled from a young woman in good health.

This clonotype appeared a few times. The rearrangement joins TRBV11-2 to TRBJ2-3; 9 bases map to TRBD2. Germline CDR1 is SGHAT and CDR2 is FQNNGV. The ends lost 4 bases at V and 3 bases at J; junction bases unmatched: 8. The CDR3 consists of 16 residues. The CDR3 DNA follows: TGTGCCAGCAGCTCAGGCCCAGCGGGGGGAACAGATACGCAGTATTTT. Protein sequence: CASSSGPAGGTDTQYF.

The rearrangement joins TRBV7-9 to TRBJ1-1; TRBD1 matches 9 bases. The CDR3 is 17 amino acids. Per germline, CDR1 SEHNR and CDR2 FQNEAQ (reference sequence). V shed 2 bases and J 4 bases; nucleotides not matched to a gene: 11. CDR3 loop: CASSLRGPRDRATEAFF. CDR3 DNA sequence: TGTGCCAGCAGCTTAAGGGGACCCCGGGACAGGGCCACTGAAGCTTTCTTT.

Many counts were recorded for this clonotype. The chain is built from TRBV29-1 and TRBJ2-2; D is perhaps TRBD1 (5 bases). CDR1 and CDR2 (germline): SQVTM, ANQGSEA. The CDR3 is made up of 13 amino acids. Trimming left V 2 bases short and J 7 bases short, with 11 bases between. This chain's CDR3 is CSVERQGGGELFF. CDR3 in DNA: TGCAGCGTTGAACGGCAGGGTGGCGGGGAGCTGTTTTTT.

The rearrangement uses TRBV5-6 and TRBJ2-1; 9 bases are a match to TRBD1. CDR3 length: 16 amino acids. V shed 2 bases, J shed 2 bases, and the junction held 5 bases outside the gene matches. Germline CDR1 is SGHDT and CDR2 is YYEEEE. CDR3 DNA sequence: TGTGCCAGCAGCTTTTCCGGGACAGGGCCCTACAATGAGCAGTTCTTC. As protein: CASSFSGTGPYNEQFF.

The chain joins TRBV10-3 to TRBJ2-7, with D unclear. CDR3 size: 13 residues. V lost 4 bases and J 1 base, leaving 8 bases between the germline ends. In germline, CDR1 is ENHRY, CDR2 SYGVKD. CDR3 coding DNA: TGTGCCATCAGTGTAGGAAATTCCTACGAGCAGTACGTC. It yields the protein CAISVGNSYEQYV.

The chain is built from TRBV10-3 and TRBJ2-7, with 8 bases that match TRBD1. This CDR3 is built from 15 residues. CDR1 is ENHRY, CDR2 SYGVKD, per germline. V was pared by 2 bases and J by 4 bases, with 7 bases of the junction left unmatched. Written as DNA, the CDR3 is TGTGCCATCAGTGAGCCCAGGGGGCGAGGGTACGAGCAGTACGTC. Amino acids: CAISEPRGRGYEQYV.

This clonotype showed up many times. V is TRBV7-9 and J is TRBJ1-1, with D hard to call. Trimming stripped 1 base from V and 1 base from J, with 4 bases between. The length of the CDR3 is 13 residues. From germline, CDR1 is SEHNR and CDR2 FQNEAQ (reference sequence). CDR3 sequence (DNA): TGTGCCAGCAGCTTAGACCCGAACACTGAAGCTTTCTTT. Residues: CASSLDPNTEAFF.

This clonotype was observed at least ten times. V usage is TRBV5-8 and J usage is TRBJ1-2, with a weak D call TRBD1 (5 bases). V was clipped by 4 bases and J by 7 bases, with 11 bases between them. The V gene's germline CDR1 is SGHTS and CDR2 YDEGEE. The CDR3 sequence is 12 residues long. DNA of the CDR3: TGTGCCAGCAGCCGCCTAAGGGGTGGCTACACCTTC. Translation: CASSRLRGGYTF. Looking up the rest from reference TRBV5-8 and TRBJ1-2 gives the full variable domain: EAGVTQSPTHLIKTRGQQATLRCSPISGHTSVYWYQQALGLGLQFLLWYDEGEERNRGNFPPRFSGRQFPNYSSELNVNALELEDSALYLCASSRLRGGYTFGSGTRLTVV.

The CDR3 sequence is CSARDRDFYNSPLHF. Written as DNA, the CDR3 is TGCAGTGCTAGGGACAGGGACTTCTATAATTCACCCCTCCACTTT. This sequence joins TRBV20-1 and TRBJ1-6; TRBD1 aligns across 8 bases. With V trimmed by 3 bases and J by 3 bases, 4 bases remained unmatched. Germline assignment: CDR1 DFQATT and CDR2 SNEGSKA (reference sequence). This CDR3 is built from 15 residues.

This clonotype was picked up many times. The chain joins TRBV3-1 to TRBJ2-7; 13 nucleotides line up with TRBD2. Trimming cost V 1 base and J 7 bases; bases outside gene matches: 4. From germline, CDR1 is LGHDT and CDR2 YNNKEL (reference sequence). This CDR3 is 15 amino acids long. The CDR3 reads CASSQGLAGGGEQYV. The CDR3, as DNA: TGTGCCAGCAGCCAAGGACTAGCGGGAGGAGGGGAGCAGTACGTC.

The table lists this clonotype with many counts. This chain uses TRBV7-2 with TRBJ1-2, with a possible D match to TRBD1 (5 bases). Per the germline V gene, CDR1 is SGHTA and CDR2 is FQGNSA. The CDR3 has 15 residues. V was trimmed by 4 bases and J by 2 bases, leaving 14 bases between them. The CDR3 bases are TGTGCCAGCAGCTCGGGGGTCTATCGGAACTATGGCTACACCTTC. As protein: CASSSGVYRNYGYTF.

This clonotype was counted ten times or more. This chain joins TRBV10-2 and TRBJ2-1; TRBD2 agrees at 9 bases. In germline, CDR1 is WSHSY, CDR2 SAAADI. With 8 bases clipped from V and 0 bases from J, the junction kept 2 bases outside the gene matches. CDR3 length: 14 residues. CDR3 sequence reads: CASGSGSSYNEQFF. The CDR3 bases are TGCGCCAGCGGTAGCGGGAGCTCCTACAATGAGCAGTTCTTC.